The 9 T cell receptor beta chains below come from one sample, sequenced in a study of T cells in Graves' hyperthyroidism and ophthalmopathy. Regions amplified from RNA transcripts were the TCR beta CDR3 regions. During a first-round RT-PCR of the TCR CDR3, the HTBI primer set was used. TCRdb passed the multiplex PCR reads through MiXCR, listing each CDR3 protein once. The sample holds about 740,000 distinct CDR3 sequences, approximately 14% seen once. Sequenced sample: blood. The source of these receptors is a young woman with Graves' hyperthyroidism.

This clonotype was seen more than once but under ten times. This sequence joins TRBV30 and TRBJ2-2, with 15 bases matching TRBD2. V shed 2 bases and J 7 bases; nucleotides not matched to a gene: 5. Germline CDR1 reads GTSNPN; CDR2 reads SVGIG (reference sequence). This CDR3 comprises 16 residues. CDR3 region: CAWSPGTSGRLGELFF. The CDR3 DNA follows: TGTGCCTGGAGTCCCGGGACTAGCGGGAGGCTCGGGGAGCTGTTTTTT.

In this sample, this clonotype turned up many times. J is TRBJ2-3 and V is TRBV7-9, with a possible D match to TRBD2 (7 bases). There are 16 residues in the CDR3. Per germline, CDR1 SEHNR and CDR2 FQNEAQ (reference sequence). The ends were cut back, 5 bases at V and 0 bases at J, with 15 bases in the middle. Here the CDR3 reads CASSLGGAGSTDTQYF. In DNA, the CDR3 is TGTGCCAGCAGCCTGGGGGGGGCTGGCAGCACAGATACGCAGTATTTT.

This chain joins TRBV7-8 and TRBJ2-4; D gene unclear. Trimming removed 8 bases from V and 0 bases from J, with 14 bases in between. The germline gives CDR1 SGHVS, CDR2 FQNEAQ. The CDR3 length is 15 residues. CDR3 nucleotide sequence: TGTGCCAGCGGCTCCTCCAGGATAGCCAAAAACATTCAGTACTTC. Translated: CASGSSRIAKNIQYF.

Notes on this clonotype: Since a much larger clone is just one base distant, this may be a read error. The gene calls are TRBV24-1 and TRBJ2-1; D is perhaps TRBD2 (5 bases). The germline gives CDR1 KGHDR, CDR2 SFDVKD. CDR3 size: 15 residues. CDR3 amino acids: CAASDLEADHNEQFF. In DNA, the CDR3 is TGTGCCGCCAGTGATTTGGAGGCCGATCACAATGAGCAGTTCTTC.

The sample holds many counts of this clonotype. The V call is TRBV13, the J call TRBJ2-7; the match to TRBD2 covers 12 bases. V was pared by 3 bases and J by 6 bases, with 6 bases of the junction left unmatched. CDR1 and CDR2 from the germline V gene are PRHDT and FYEKMQ (reference sequence). This CDR3 region has 15 residues. CDR3 bases: TGTGCCAGCAGCTTCCTGACTAGCGGGAGTGGCGAGCAGTACTTC. Translating gives CASSFLTSGSGEQYF.

This clonotype was counted at least ten times. The chain recombines TRBV20-1 with TRBJ2-3; D unresolved. The CDR3 contains 16 residues. Between the trimmed V and J ends, which lost 2 bases and 2 bases, there was a span of 17 bases. CDR1 and CDR2 (germline): DFQATT, SNEGSKA (reference sequence). For the CDR3, the DNA is TGCAGTGCTAGATTGGGGTACAGCGCCTCCACAGATACGCAGTATTTT. It codes for CSARLGYSASTDTQYF.

The V and J genes are TRBV5-1 and TRBJ2-1, with D possibly matching TRBD2 (6 bases). Trimming cost V 1 base and J 4 bases, with 12 bases left between them. CDR1 and CDR2 from the germline V gene are SGHRS and YFSETQ. The CDR3 consists of 15 residues. The CDR3 coding sequence is TGCGCCAGCAGCTTGTCGGGGGAGAGGTACAATGAGCAGTTCTTC. Amino acid sequence: CASSLSGERYNEQFF. The full variable domain, rest sourced from reference TRBV5-1 and TRBJ2-1, is KAGVTQTPRYLIKTRGQQVTLSCSPISGHRSVSWYQQTPGQGLQFLFEYFSETQRNKGNFPGRFSGRQFSNSRSEMNVSTLELGDSALYLCASSLSGERYNEQFFGPGTRLTVL.

This clonotype has at least ten counts. CDR3 in amino acids: CASSKGPEGTYTQYF. Here the CDR3 DNA reads TGTGCCAGCAGTAAGGGACCGGAAGGTACCTATACGCAGTATTTT. The chain has TRBV27 and TRBJ2-3; D is perhaps TRBD1 or TRBD2 (5 bases each). V was shortened by 5 bases and J by 7 bases, with 19 bases between the two germline ends. CDR3 length equals 15 residues. Per the germline V gene, CDR1 is MNHEY and CDR2 is SMNVEV (reference sequence).

This clonotype appeared many times. This chain links TRBV18 with TRBJ1-1; no reliable D call. Trimming pared 1 base from V and 0 bases from J, leaving 9 bases between. CDR1 and CDR2 (germline): KGHSH, LQKENI. This CDR3 comprises 15 residues. CDR3 in amino acids: CASSPLANMNTEAFF. Written as DNA, the CDR3 is TGTGCCAGCTCACCACTCGCAAACATGAACACTGAAGCTTTCTTT.